This record concerns one T cell receptor beta chain sequence. Its antigen remains unknown. TCR beta CDR3 sequences were amplified from RNA transcripts. The HTBI primer set was used in a first-round RT-PCR of the TCR CDR3. Each CDR3 protein is one row after TCRdb ran MiXCR on the multiplex PCR reads. The sample comprises a few hundred thousand distinct CDR3 sequences, about 45% of which are singletons, and more than 7% rests with the top ten. The germline V gene encodes CDR1 KGHSH and CDR2 LQKENI. This CDR3 is 16 amino acids long. V gave up 4 bases and J gave up 2 bases; unmatched junction bases: 4. The data originate from a study of T cells in Graves' hyperthyroidism and ophthalmopathy. Overall study results and limits: A 13 V-J signature model discriminated ophthalmopathy versus stable hyperthyroidism. The model identified upcoming ophthalmopathy a median approximately six months ahead of onset. Among clonotypes expanded in thyroid above 0.001, most were also found in blood.

Not enrolled were patients with uncontrolled infection, other autoimmune disease, pregnancy or lactation. The specimen was peripheral blood or thyroid tissue (not recorded which). The clonotype originates from a woman younger than 30 with Graves' hyperthyroidism. This chain joins TRBV18 and TRBJ2-5; 13 positions agree with TRBD2. The CDR3 loop is CASSLGLAGDQETQYF. DNA of the CDR3: TGTGCCAGCTCACTCGGACTAGCGGGGGATCAAGAGACCCAGTACTTC.